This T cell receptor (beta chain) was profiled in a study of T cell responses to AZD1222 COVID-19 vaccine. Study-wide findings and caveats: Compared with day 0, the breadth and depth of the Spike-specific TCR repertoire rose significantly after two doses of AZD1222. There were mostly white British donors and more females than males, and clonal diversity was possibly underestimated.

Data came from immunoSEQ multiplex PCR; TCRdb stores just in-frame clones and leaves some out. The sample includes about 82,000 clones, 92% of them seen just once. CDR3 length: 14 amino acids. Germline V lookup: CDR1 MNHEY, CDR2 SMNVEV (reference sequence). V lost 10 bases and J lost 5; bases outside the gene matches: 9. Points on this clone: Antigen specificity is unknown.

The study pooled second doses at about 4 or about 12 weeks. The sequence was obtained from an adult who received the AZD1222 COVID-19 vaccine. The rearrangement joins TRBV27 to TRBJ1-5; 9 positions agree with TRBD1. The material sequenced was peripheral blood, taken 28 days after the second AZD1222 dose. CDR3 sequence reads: CATSPGQGDQPQHF. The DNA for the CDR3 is TGTGCCACCTCTCCGGGACAGGGTGATCAGCCCCAGCATTTT.